This T cell receptor (beta chain) stems from a study of blood T cell repertoires in COVID-19. The wider study: The origin of the acute and convalescent COVID-19 samples was the United States, Italy and Spain.

The V gene's germline CDR1 is MNHEY and CDR2 SVGAGI. Trimming at V came to 6 bases and at J to 5 bases, leaving 7 bases not matched to a gene. There are 15 residues in the CDR3. Original processing methods: Estimates of nucleated cell counts were drawn from the amplification of reference gene primers. The method was immunoSEQ multiplex PCR; TCRdb's version includes in-frame clones alone and lacks a portion of them. V, J and clone size derive from that table, while D and trimming were established from the DNA sequence. This sample has hundreds of thousands of clones, with 75% to 90% found just once. The chain recombines TRBV6-5 with TRBJ2-1, with TRBD2 matching 10 bases. The source material was PBMCs or T cells enriched from blood (not recorded which). This receptor was identified in a man over 45 who had been exposed to COVID-19. In nucleotides, the CDR3 is TGTGCCAGCAGCAGAGCGGGAGGGCGCAACAATGAGCAGTTCTTC. Its translation is CASSRAGGRNNEQFF.